The clone carrying this TCR beta chain appeared a few times. These data originate in a study of regulatory T cells in long-lasting Graves disease. Documented time point: newly diagnosed GD, antithyroid drugs for less than 3 months. Following extraction of RNA from PBMCs, that RNA was used to make the TCR library. Investigators prepared the TCR beta libraries by applying iRepertoire HTBI primers and Arm-PCR of CDR3 regions. TCRdb re-called the multiplex PCR reads with MiXCR, one entry per CDR3 protein. The sample consists of roughly 430,000 distinct CDR3 sequences, over 15% of them appearing once. The V gene lost 7 bases and the J gene lost 0 bases, with 10 bases spanning the gap. The germline V gene has CDR1 LGHNT and CDR2 FRNRAP. CDR3 size: 14 residues. A further study also used this sample, focusing on T cells in Graves' hyperthyroidism and ophthalmopathy. This second study notes: The hyperthyroidism was newly diagnosed and had lasted under 2 months; the patients were aged 18 to 65. First-round RT-PCR with HTBI primers amplified the TCR CDR3 region.

The sample consisted of peripheral blood mononuclear cells (PBMCs), taken at new diagnosis, from a patient treated with antithyroid drugs. This receptor was identified in a woman aged 25 to 39 with Graves disease. The gene calls are TRBV12-5 and TRBJ2-1; D gene unclear. The CDR3 protein is CASALGISYNEQFF. CDR3 bases: TGTGCTAGTGCCCTGGGCATCTCCTACAATGAGCAGTTCTTC.